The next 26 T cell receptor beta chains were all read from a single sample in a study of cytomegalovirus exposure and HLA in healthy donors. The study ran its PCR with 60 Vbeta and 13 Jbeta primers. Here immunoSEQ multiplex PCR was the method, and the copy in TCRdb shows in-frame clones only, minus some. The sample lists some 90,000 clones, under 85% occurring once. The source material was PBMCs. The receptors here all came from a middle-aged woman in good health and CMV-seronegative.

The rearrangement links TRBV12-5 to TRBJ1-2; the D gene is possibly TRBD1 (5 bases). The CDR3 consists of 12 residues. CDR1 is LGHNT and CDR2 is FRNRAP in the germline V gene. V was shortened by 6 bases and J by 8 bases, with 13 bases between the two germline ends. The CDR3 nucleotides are TGTGCTAGTGGCCAGGCAGGGTACGGCTACACCTTC. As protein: CASGQAGYGYTF. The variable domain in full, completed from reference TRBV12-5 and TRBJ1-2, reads DARVTQTPRHKVTEMGQEVTMRCQPILGHNTVFWYRQTMMQGLELLAYFRNRAPLDDSGMPKDRFSAEMPDATLATLKIQPSEPRDSAVYFCASGQAGYGYTFGSGTRLTVV.

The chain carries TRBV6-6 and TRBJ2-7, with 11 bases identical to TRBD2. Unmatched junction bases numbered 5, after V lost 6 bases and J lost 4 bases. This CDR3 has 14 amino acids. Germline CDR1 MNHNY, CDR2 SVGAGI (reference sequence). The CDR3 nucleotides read TGTGCCAGCAGCCCAGGGACTAGCGGATACGAGCAGTACTTC. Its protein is CASSPGTSGYEQYF.

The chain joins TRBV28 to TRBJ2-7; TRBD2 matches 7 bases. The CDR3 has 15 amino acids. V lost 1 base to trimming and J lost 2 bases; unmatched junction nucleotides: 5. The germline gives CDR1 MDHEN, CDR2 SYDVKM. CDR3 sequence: CASSLLGGFTYEQYF. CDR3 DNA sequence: TGTGCCAGCAGTTTATTGGGGGGGTTTACCTACGAGCAGTACTTC.

The chain's CDR3 is CASSIRGLGQPQHF. In DNA, the CDR3 is TGTGCCAGTAGTATTCGTGGACTGGGTCAGCCCCAGCATTTT. The genes are TRBV19 and TRBJ1-5; D call uncertain. Germline values: CDR1 LNHDA, CDR2 SQIVND (reference sequence). The length of the CDR3 is 14 residues. Trimming stripped 3 bases from V and 6 bases from J, with 12 bases between.

The CDR3 protein is CASSQVGDRGYGYTF. In DNA form, the CDR3 reads TGTGCCAGCAGCCAAGTAGGAGACCGGGGATATGGCTACACCTTC. This rearrangement joins TRBV14 to TRBJ1-2; the D is unclear. From germline, CDR1 is SGHDN and CDR2 FVKESK. The CDR3 is 15 amino acids. The ends were cut back, 1 base at V and 5 bases at J, with 14 bases in the middle.

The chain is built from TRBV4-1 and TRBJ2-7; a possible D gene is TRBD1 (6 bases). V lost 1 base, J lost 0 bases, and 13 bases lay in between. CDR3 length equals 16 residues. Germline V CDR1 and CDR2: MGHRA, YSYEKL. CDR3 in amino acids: CASSQVWGLASYEQYF. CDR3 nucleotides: TGCGCCAGCAGCCAAGTGTGGGGGCTTGCCTCCTACGAGCAGTACTTC.

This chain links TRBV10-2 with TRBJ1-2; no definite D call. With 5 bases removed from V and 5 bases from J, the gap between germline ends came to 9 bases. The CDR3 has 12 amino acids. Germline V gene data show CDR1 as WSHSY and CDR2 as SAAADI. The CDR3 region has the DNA TGCGCCAGCAGTTCTCCGGGATATGGCTACACCTTC. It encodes CASSSPGYGYTF.

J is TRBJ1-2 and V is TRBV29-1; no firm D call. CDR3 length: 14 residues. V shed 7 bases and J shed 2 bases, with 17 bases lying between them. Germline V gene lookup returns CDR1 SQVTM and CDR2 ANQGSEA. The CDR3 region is CSAETEADNYGYTF. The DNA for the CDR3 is TGCAGCGCCGAGACTGAGGCAGACAACTATGGCTACACCTTC.

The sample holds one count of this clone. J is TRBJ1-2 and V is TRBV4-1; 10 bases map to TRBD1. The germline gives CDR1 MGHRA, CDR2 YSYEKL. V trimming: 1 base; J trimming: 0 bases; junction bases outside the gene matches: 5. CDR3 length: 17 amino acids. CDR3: CASSQAPGTGANYGYTF. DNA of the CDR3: TGCGCCAGCAGCCAAGCTCCCGGGACAGGGGCTAACTATGGCTACACCTTC.

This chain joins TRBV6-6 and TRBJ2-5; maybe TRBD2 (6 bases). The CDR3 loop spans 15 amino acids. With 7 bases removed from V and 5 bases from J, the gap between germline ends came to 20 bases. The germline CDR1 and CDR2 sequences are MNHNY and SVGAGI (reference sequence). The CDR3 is CASTSGGGPRETQYF. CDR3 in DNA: TGTGCCAGCACCTCCGGGGGTGGCCCCAGGGAGACCCAGTACTTC.

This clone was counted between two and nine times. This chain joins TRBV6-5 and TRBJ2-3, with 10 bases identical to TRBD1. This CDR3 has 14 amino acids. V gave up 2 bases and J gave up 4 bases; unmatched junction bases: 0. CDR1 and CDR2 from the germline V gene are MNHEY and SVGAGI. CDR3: CASSYGTGADTQYF. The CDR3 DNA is TGTGCCAGCAGTTACGGGACAGGGGCAGATACGCAGTATTTT.

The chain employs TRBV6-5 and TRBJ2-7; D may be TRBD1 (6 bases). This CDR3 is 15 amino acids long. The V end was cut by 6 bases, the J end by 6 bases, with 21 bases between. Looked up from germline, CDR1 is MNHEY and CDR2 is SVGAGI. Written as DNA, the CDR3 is TGTGCCAGCAGGGACAACAGGGCGCACCTCTCCGAGCAGTACTTC. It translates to CASRDNRAHLSEQYF.

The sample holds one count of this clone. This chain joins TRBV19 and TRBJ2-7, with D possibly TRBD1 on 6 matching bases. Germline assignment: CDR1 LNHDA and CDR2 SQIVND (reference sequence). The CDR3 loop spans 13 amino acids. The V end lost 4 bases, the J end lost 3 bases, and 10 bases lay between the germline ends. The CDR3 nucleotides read TGTGCCAGTAGTAGGGGGCAACACTACGAGCAGTACTTC. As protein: CASSRGQHYEQYF.

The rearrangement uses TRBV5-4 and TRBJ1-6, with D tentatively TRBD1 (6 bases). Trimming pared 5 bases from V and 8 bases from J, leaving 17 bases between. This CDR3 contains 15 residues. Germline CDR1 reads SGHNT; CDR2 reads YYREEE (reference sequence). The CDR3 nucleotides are TGTGCCAGCAGTCAACAGGGCTACGGGGATTCACCCCTCCACTTT. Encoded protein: CASSQQGYGDSPLHF.

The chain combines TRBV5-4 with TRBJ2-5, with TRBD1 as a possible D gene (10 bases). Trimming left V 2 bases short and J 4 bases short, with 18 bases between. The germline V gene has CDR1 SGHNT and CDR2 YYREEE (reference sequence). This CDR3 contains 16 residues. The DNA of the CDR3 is TGTGCCAGCAGCTTCGCGGGAGGGACAGGGGCAGAGACCCAGTACTTC. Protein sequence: CASSFAGGTGAETQYF. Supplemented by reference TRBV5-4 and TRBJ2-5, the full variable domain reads ETGVTQSPTHLIKTRGQQVTLRCSSQSGHNTVSWYQQALGQGPQFIFQYYREEENGRGNFPPRFSGLQFPNYSSELNVNALELDDSALYLCASSFAGGTGAETQYFGPGTRLLVL.

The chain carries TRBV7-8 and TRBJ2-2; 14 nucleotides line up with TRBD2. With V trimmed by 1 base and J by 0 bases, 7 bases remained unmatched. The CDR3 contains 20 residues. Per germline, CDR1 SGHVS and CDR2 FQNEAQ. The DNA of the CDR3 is TGTGCCAGCAGCTTAGTGGTAGGACTAGCGGGAGGACCGAACACCGGGGAGCTGTTTTTT. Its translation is CASSLVVGLAGGPNTGELFF.

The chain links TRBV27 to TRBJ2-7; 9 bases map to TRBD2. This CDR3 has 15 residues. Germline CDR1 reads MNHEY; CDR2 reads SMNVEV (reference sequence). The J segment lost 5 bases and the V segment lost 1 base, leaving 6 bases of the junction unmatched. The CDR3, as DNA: TGTGCCAGCAGTTTATTGTCTAGCGGGACCAACGAGCAGTACTTC. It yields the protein CASSLLSSGTNEQYF.

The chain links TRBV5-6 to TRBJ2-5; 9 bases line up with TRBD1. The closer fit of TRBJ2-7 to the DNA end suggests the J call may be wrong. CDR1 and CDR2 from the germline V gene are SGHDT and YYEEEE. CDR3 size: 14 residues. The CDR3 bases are TGTGCCAGCAGCGCCGGGACAGGGCCCTACGAGCAGTACTTC. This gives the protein CASSAGTGPYEQYF.

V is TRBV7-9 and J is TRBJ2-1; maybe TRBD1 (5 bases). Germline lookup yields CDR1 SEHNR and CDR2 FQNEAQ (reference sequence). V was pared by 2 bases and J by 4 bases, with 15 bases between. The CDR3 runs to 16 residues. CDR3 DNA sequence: TGTGCCAGCAGCTTACACGTCCAGGGTTATTACAATGAGCAGTTCTTC. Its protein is CASSLHVQGYYNEQFF.

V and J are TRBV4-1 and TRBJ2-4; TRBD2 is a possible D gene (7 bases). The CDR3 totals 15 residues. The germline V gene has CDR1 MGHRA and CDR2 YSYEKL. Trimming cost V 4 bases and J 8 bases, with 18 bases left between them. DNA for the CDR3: TGCGCCAGCAGCCTGTTAAACCGAGGGGGGGACATTCAGTACTTC. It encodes CASSLLNRGGDIQYF.

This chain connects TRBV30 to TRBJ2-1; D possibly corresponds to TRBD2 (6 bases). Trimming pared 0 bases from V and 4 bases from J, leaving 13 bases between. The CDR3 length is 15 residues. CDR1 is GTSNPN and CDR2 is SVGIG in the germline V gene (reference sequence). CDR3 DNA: TGTGCCTGGAGTGTGGGGCTAGCGCCATACAATGAGCAGTTCTTC. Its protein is CAWSVGLAPYNEQFF.

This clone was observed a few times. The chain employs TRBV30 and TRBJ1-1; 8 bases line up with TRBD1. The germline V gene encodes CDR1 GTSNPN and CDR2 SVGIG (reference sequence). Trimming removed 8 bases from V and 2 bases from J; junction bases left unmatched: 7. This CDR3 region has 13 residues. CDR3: CARTGPGNTEAFF. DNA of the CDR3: TGTGCCCGGACAGGGCCAGGAAACACTGAAGCTTTCTTT.

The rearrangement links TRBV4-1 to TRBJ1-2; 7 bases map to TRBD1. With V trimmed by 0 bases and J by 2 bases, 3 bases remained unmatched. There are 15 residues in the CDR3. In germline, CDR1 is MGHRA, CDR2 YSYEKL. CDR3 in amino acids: CASSQETGRNYGYTF. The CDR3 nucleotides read TGCGCCAGCAGCCAAGAGACAGGGAGAAACTATGGCTACACCTTC.

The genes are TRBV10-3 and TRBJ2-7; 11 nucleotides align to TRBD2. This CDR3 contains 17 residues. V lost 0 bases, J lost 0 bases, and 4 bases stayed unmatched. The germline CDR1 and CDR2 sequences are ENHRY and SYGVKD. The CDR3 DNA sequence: TGTGCCATCAGTGAGTCATGGCTAGCGGGGGGCTCCTACGAGCAGTACTTC. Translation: CAISESWLAGGSYEQYF.

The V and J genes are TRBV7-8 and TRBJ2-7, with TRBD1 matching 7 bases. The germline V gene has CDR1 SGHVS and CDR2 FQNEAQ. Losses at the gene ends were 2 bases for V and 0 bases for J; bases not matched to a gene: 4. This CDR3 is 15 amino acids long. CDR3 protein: CASSLTTGSSYEQYF. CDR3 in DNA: TGTGCCAGCAGCTTAACGACAGGGAGCTCCTACGAGCAGTACTTC.

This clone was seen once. CDR3 sequence (DNA): TGCGCCAGCAGCTGGGGGCCGCCAAGCTCTGGAAACACCATATATTTT. Translated: CASSWGPPSSGNTIYF. The chain employs TRBV5-1 and TRBJ1-3; a possible D gene is TRBD1 (6 bases). CDR1 SGHRS and CDR2 YFSETQ come from the germline V gene. V was shortened by 3 bases and J by 0 bases, with 13 bases between the two germline ends. CDR3 length: 16 amino acids.